The clone carrying this T cell receptor beta chain was seen only a few times. The germline gives CDR1 SGHTA, CDR2 FQGNSA. Trimming at V came to 11 bases and at J to 5 bases, leaving 13 bases not matched to a gene. CDR3 length equals 14 residues. This specimen belongs to a study of response to subunit inactivated influenza vaccine. TCRdb reprocessed the RT-PCR reads with MiXCR, giving one entry per CDR3 protein. Of 200,000 to 300,000 distinct CDR3 sequences detected, 9% to 15% appear once; the ten largest clones hold approximately 8.4%. This TCR derives from a man over 45 who received an inactivated influenza vaccine. The sample in question was non-naive T cells sorted from PBMCs, obtained around 14 days before vaccination. V is TRBV7-2 and J is TRBJ2-3; 7 positions agree with TRBD2. The CDR3 DNA sequence: TGTGCCTCCGGCCGGGGGGACGCAGTAGATACGCAGTATTTT. Protein: CASGRGDAVDTQYF.